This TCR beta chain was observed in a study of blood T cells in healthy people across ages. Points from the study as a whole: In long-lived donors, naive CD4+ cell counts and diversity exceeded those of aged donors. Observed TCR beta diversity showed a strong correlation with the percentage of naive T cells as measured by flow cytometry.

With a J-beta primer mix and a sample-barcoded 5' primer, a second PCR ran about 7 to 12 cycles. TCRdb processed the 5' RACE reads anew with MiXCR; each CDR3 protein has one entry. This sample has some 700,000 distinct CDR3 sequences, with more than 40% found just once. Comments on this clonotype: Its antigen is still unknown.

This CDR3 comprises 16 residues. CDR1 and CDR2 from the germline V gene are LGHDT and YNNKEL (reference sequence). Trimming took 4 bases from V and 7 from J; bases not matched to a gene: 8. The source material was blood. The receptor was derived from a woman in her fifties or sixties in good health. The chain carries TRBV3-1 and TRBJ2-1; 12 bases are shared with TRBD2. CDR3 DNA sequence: TGTGCCAGCAGCCCCATGACTAGCGGGAGTGGGAATGAGCAGTTCTTC. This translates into CASSPMTSGSGNEQFF.